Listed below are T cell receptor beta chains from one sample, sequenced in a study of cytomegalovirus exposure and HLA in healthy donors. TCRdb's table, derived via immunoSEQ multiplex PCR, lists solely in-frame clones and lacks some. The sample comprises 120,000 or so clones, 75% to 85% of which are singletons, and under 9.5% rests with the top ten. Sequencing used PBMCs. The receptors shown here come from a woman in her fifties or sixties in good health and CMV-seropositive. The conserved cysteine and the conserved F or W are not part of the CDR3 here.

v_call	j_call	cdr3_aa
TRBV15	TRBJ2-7	ATSRDDRSISYEQY
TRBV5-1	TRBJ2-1	ASSLGTGSSYNEQF
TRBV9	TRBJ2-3	ASSALLAGFEDTQY
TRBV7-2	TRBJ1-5	ASSMTGYQPQH
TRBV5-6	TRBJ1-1	ASSPLAGAASVAF
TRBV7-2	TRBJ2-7	ASSDRDFPYEQY
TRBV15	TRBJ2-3	ATSRVRSSYTDTQY
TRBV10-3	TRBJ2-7	AISENPGGSSYEQY
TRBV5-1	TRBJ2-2	ASRLGRTNTGELF
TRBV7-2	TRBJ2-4	ASSFPGAQNIQY
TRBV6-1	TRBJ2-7	ASSEIGLGYEQY
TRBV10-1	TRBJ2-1	ASSDPGLADYNEQF
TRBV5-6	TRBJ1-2	ASSLRGTGATYGYT
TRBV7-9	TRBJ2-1	ASSLIWESSYNEQF
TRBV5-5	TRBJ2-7	ASSLEAGGWGEQY
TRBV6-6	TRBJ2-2	ASLAGGDTGELF
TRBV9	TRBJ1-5	ASSVFYRVQQPQH
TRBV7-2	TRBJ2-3	ASSQRGVTQY
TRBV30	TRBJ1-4	AWGQGIGEKLF
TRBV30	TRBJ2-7	AWSKRNIYEQY
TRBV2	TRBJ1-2	ASSEGGGMVGYT
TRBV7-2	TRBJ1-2	ASSGDRGLYGYT
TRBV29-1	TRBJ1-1	SVIERVPSEAF
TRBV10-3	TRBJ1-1	AISVFPTGSTEAF
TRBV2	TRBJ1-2	ASRGGGYGYT
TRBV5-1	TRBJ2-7	ASSLVGQGSYEQY
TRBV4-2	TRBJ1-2	ASSQDGPLNYGYT
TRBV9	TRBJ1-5	ASSVGQGANQPQH
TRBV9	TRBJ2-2	ASSVGSKITGELF
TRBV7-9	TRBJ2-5	ASSLVLARVREAQY
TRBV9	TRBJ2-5	ASSVAGETQY
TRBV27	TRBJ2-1	ASRKQGGSYNEQF
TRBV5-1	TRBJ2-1	ASSWNLAAGNEQF
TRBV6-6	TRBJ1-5	ASSLRSRGQPQH
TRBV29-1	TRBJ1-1	SVEIQVLTEAF
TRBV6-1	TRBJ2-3	ASSDKVGRELTRDTQY
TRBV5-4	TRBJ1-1	ASRPAQGSEAF
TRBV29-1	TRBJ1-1	SAADRANTEAF
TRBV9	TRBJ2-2	ASSVLAGNTGELF
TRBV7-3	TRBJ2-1	ASSPPGSYNEQF
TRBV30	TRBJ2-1	AWSVQQYNEQF
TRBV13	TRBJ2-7	ASSSLTRLGQGPYEQY
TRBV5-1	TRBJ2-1	ASSLVADEQF
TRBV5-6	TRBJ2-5	ASTEGGGETQY
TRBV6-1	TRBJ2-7	ASRKGDRDYEQY
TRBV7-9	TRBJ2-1	ASSLASGGYNEQF
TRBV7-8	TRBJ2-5	ASSRTVQETQY
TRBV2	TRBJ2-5	ASSGTGRGETQY
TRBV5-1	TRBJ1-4	ASSLGTTGGEEKLF
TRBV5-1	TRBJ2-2	ASSPPHRASSGELF
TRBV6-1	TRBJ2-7	ASSEMGEDSGIFLYEQY